This TCR beta chain was retrieved from a study of vaccination effects on CD4 cells after COVID-19. Looked up from germline, CDR1 is SGHTA and CDR2 is FQGNSA. The CDR3 extends over 17 amino acids. The J segment lost 5 bases and the V segment lost 1 base, leaving 12 bases of the junction unmatched. As to this clone: The antigen is undetermined.

Ahead of sequencing, the ViraFEST assay grew antigen-specific CD4+ T cells using viral peptide pools. Subsequent to less than eleven days of culture, CD4+ T cells were isolated. Days 3 and 7 were when half the medium was replaced with IL-2 medium. Overall study results and limits: Only a single clone (1 of 255 vaccine-induced clones in healthy vaccinees) cross-reacted with common cold coronaviruses. By a late point after vaccination, infection- and vaccine-induced clones had shrunk markedly through clonal contraction.

The assay was immunoSEQ multiplex PCR, and TCRdb's table has in-frame clones only and misses some. The sample yields 55,000 to 70,000 clones, roughly 79% seen once. This receptor was identified in a human donor who received a COVID-19 vaccine. V usage is TRBV7-2 and J usage is TRBJ2-5; 8 bases map to TRBD2. Material: CD4+ T cells from PBMCs cultured with HCoV-229E spike peptides, obtained before COVID-19 vaccination. In DNA form, the CDR3 reads TGTGCCAGCAGCTTAGGGCCGGGACTAGGAAAAGGGGAGACCCAGTACTTC. This translates into CASSLGPGLGKGETQYF.